This TCR beta chain emerged from a study of cytomegalovirus exposure and HLA in healthy donors. Study-wide results and limits: The investigators catalogued 150 to 200 TCR beta chains as cytomegalovirus-associated.

A remark on this clone: The antigen remains unidentified.

A multiplex PCR was run with 60 Vbeta primers and 13 Jbeta primers. The protocol was immunoSEQ multiplex PCR, while the TCRdb copy is restricted to in-frame clones and leaves out a portion. The table lists approximately 120,000 clones, with 1% in the top ten. The CDR3 length is 13 residues. Germline values: CDR1 MNHEY, CDR2 SVGAGI. Unmatched junction bases numbered 4, after V lost 6 bases and J lost 6 bases. The gene calls are TRBV6-5 and TRBJ1-2, with 10 bases lining up with TRBD1. The sample was PBMCs. This sequence was found in a man aged 18 to 35 in good health and CMV-seronegative. The CDR3 nucleotides are TGTGCCAGCAGCTGGGGACAGGGGAATGGCTACACCTTC. Encoded protein: CASSWGQGNGYTF.